The rows below give T cell receptor beta chains drawn from one sample of a study of T cell repertoires in cytomegalovirus infection. TCRdb fed the reads into MiXCR, producing one record per CDR3 protein. Of 200,000 to 250,000 distinct CDR3 sequences listed, approximately 7% are singletons. Sequenced sample: PBMCs. All receptors derive from a human donor in good health (CMV status not recorded). Some clones in this sample may be carry-over from other donors' samples. Each CDR3 is given with its conserved first and last residue. Fields, in order: V gene, J gene, clone size, D gene, CDR3 protein, CDR3 DNA. D genes are given only for firm matches. Rows give clone size only sometimes, using once, few, many, or a class for an expanded clone.

TRBV12-3/TRBV12-4	TRBJ1-3	few	TRBD1	CASSLAPGQGPGNTIYF	TGTGCCAGCAGTCTGGCCCCGGGACAGGGGCCTGGAAACACCATATATTTT
TRBV29-1	TRBJ2-5	many	TRBD1	CSVEGQIQETQYF	TGCAGCGTTGAGGGACAGATCCAAGAGACCCAGTACTTC
TRBV2	TRBJ2-1	many	-	CASSPTVSYNEQFF	TGTGCCAGCAGCCCGACAGTCTCCTACAATGAGCAGTTCTTC
TRBV7-2	TRBJ1-3	many	TRBD1	CASSLTGGGGNTIYF	TGTGCCAGCAGCTTGACAGGGGGAGGCGGAAACACCATATATTTT
TRBV11-2	TRBJ2-3	few	-	CASSVGLEMDTQYF	TGTGCCAGCAGCGTTGGATTGGAGATGGATACGCAGTATTTT
TRBV4-1	TRBJ1-2	many	-	CASSQDTGTGLGYTF	TGCGCCAGCAGCCAAGATACAGGGACGGGCCTCGGCTACACCTTC
TRBV4-3	TRBJ2-7	many	TRBD1	CASSQMDRGYEQYF	TGCGCCAGCAGCCAAATGGACAGGGGGTACGAGCAGTACTTC
TRBV5-1	TRBJ2-1	-	-	CASSLGAGNNEQFF	TGCGCCAGCAGCTTGGGGGCAGGGAACAATGAGCAGTTCTTC
TRBV7-9	TRBJ1-2	many	TRBD1	CASSLTQQGKSYGYTF	TGTGCCAGCAGCTTAACTCAACAGGGGAAAAGCTATGGCTACACCTTC
TRBV29-1	TRBJ1-1	many	-	CSAQVNMNTEAFF	TGCAGCGCGCAGGTTAACATGAACACTGAAGCTTTCTTT
TRBV7-2	TRBJ1-1	many	-	CASSEPGRGFTEAFF	TGTGCCAGCAGCGAACCGGGCCGGGGATTTACTGAAGCTTTCTTT
TRBV7-2	TRBJ1-1	many	TRBD1	CASSSPRTGRNTEAFF	TGTGCCAGCAGCTCCCCGCGGACAGGGAGGAACACTGAAGCTTTCTTT
TRBV7-2	TRBJ2-5	many	-	CASTPQWAETQYF	TGTGCCAGCACCCCACAATGGGCAGAGACCCAGTACTTC
TRBV6-2/TRBV6-3	TRBJ2-2	many	-	CASSSSGFNTGELFF	TGTGCCAGCAGTTCATCGGGATTTAACACCGGGGAGCTGTTTTTT
TRBV7-2	TRBJ1-5	many	-	CASSLAAGIGQPQHF	TGTGCCAGCAGCTTAGCGGCAGGGATAGGTCAGCCCCAGCATTTT
TRBV6-2/TRBV6-3	TRBJ1-1	many	TRBD1	CASSVWFRGQVTEAFF	TGTGCCAGCAGCGTATGGTTCAGGGGACAGGTGACTGAAGCTTTCTTT
TRBV6-2/TRBV6-3	TRBJ1-5	-	-	CASSQDSLHQPQHF	TGTGCCAGCAGTCAAGACAGTCTCCATCAGCCCCAGCATTTT
TRBV11-3	TRBJ2-1	few	-	CASSPGTDLSSYNEQFF	TGTGCCAGCAGCCCGGGGACGGACCTTAGCTCCTACAATGAGCAGTTCTTC
TRBV6-5	TRBJ2-1	many	TRBD1	CASSYSLAGGLGNEQFF	TGTGCCAGCAGTTACTCGTTGGCAGGGGGCCTAGGGAATGAGCAGTTCTTC
TRBV7-2	TRBJ1-2	many	-	CASSRSRGSSYGYTF	TGTGCCAGCAGCCGATCCAGGGGTTCTAGTTATGGCTACACCTTC
TRBV29-1	TRBJ2-7	few	-	CSVREGAEQYF	TGCAGCGTAAGAGAGGGAGCCGAGCAGTACTTC
TRBV7-6	TRBJ2-3	-	-	CASSLPRDGSTDTQYF	TGTGCCAGCAGCTTACCCCGGGACGGGAGCACAGATACGCAGTATTTT
TRBV7-6	TRBJ1-1	many	-	CASSAIKNTEAFF	TGTGCCAGCAGCGCGATAAAGAACACTGAAGCTTTCTTT
TRBV7-2	TRBJ2-1	many	TRBD2	CASSPRLAGGPYNEQFF	TGTGCCAGCAGCCCCCGACTAGCGGGGGGGCCCTACAATGAGCAGTTCTTC
TRBV6-2/TRBV6-3	TRBJ1-1	many	TRBD1	CASSYSTGMTEAFF	TGTGCCAGCAGTTACTCGACAGGGATGACTGAAGCTTTCTTT
TRBV6-2/TRBV6-3	TRBJ2-2	many	-	CASSSFTGLRTGELFF	TGTGCCAGCAGTTCCTTCACCGGACTGAGGACCGGGGAGCTGTTTTTT
TRBV20-1	TRBJ2-5	many	-	CSAGRGPLETQYF	TGCAGTGCTGGACGAGGTCCGTTAGAGACCCAGTACTTC
TRBV28	TRBJ1-2	few	-	CASSLTLDMFGYTF	TGTGCCAGCAGTTTAACTTTGGACATGTTCGGCTACACCTTC
TRBV19	TRBJ1-1	many	-	CASSITGEAFF	TGTGCCAGTAGTATTACAGGGGAAGCTTTCTTT
TRBV29-1	TRBJ2-3	-	-	CSVERDGRTDTQYF	TGCAGCGTTGAACGGGACGGTCGCACAGATACGCAGTATTTT
TRBV19	TRBJ2-2	many	TRBD2	CASSVSGGELTGELFF	TGTGCCAGTTCGGTTAGCGGGGGAGAACTCACCGGGGAGCTGTTTTTT
TRBV11-2	TRBJ1-6	many	-	CASSLRRTELNSPLHF	TGTGCCAGCAGCTTACGGAGGACAGAGCTTAATTCACCCCTCCACTTT
TRBV20-1	TRBJ1-1	many	-	CSARDPTLLNTEAFF	TGCAGTGCTAGAGACCCGACCTTGTTGAACACTGAAGCTTTCTTT
TRBV5-8	TRBJ2-4	many	-	CASNRGGIRTKNIQYF	TGTGCCAGTAACCGAGGGGGTATTCGGACCAAAAACATTCAGTACTTC
TRBV11-2	TRBJ1-2	many	-	CASSLGGGHLRIRYGYTF	TGTGCCAGCAGCTTAGGGGGGGGACACCTCCGGATACGCTATGGCTACACCTTC
TRBV20-1	TRBJ2-7	many	-	CSARLVYEQYF	TGCAGTGCTAGACTAGTCTACGAGCAGTACTTC
TRBV11-2	TRBJ2-1	many	TRBD2	CASSSRGRSSYNEQFF	TGTGCCAGCAGCTCCCGCGGGAGGAGCTCCTACAATGAGCAGTTCTTC
TRBV6-2/TRBV6-3	TRBJ2-5	many	TRBD1	CASSYRLPGQVYF	TGTGCCAGCAGTTATCGCCTTCCGGGACAGGTGTACTTC
TRBV2	TRBJ1-1	many	-	CAGGTGNTEAFF	TGTGCCGGGGGGACGGGGAACACTGAAGCTTTCTTT
TRBV2	TRBJ1-2	many	TRBD1	CASSPTEDRVYGYTF	TGTGCCAGCAGCCCAACGGAGGACAGGGTATATGGCTACACCTTC
TRBV29-1	TRBJ2-1	few	TRBD2	CSSGDGGNNEQFF	TGCAGCTCCGGGGACGGGGGGAACAATGAGCAGTTCTTC
TRBV25-1	TRBJ1-2	many	TRBD1	CASSEYEDRGSYGYTF	TGTGCCAGCAGTGAATACGAGGACAGGGGATCCTATGGCTACACCTTC
TRBV6-2/TRBV6-3	TRBJ1-1	many	-	CASSFFPNTEAFF	TGTGCCAGCAGTTTCTTTCCGAACACTGAAGCTTTCTTT